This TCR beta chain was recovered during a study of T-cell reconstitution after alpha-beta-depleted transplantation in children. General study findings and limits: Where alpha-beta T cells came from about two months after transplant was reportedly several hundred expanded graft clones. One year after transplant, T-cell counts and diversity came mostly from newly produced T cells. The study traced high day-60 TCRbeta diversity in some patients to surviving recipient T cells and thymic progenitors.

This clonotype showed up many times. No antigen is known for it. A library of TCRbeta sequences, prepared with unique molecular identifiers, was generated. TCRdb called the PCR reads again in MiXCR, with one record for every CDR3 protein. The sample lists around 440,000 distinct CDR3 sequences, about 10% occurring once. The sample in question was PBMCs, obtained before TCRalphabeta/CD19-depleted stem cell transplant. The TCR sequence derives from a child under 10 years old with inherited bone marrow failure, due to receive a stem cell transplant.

The CDR3 nucleotides read TGCAGCGTTGGGTGGAAAGTTCCAGGGGGCTCTTTCTACAATGAGCAGTTCTTC. This sequence encodes CSVGWKVPGGSFYNEQFF. The genes are TRBV29-1 and TRBJ2-1, with 8 nucleotides matching TRBD1. CDR1 is SQVTM and CDR2 is ANQGSEA in the germline V gene. There are 18 residues in the CDR3. J gave up 3 bases and V 4 bases, and 17 bases lay outside the gene matches.